This T cell receptor beta chain originates from a study of CD8 T cells in ankylosing spondylitis. In the case of this clonotype: Its target is unknown.

Construction of TCR beta libraries was performed using quantitative 5'-RACE with molecular barcodes. TCRdb re-called the 5' RACE reads through MiXCR, storing one row per CDR3 protein. Among a few hundred thousand distinct CDR3 sequences listed, approximately 8.2% were seen once. Study results and limitations: Clones linked to disease were reported to show significant enrichment in matched ankylosing spondylitis synovial fluid. Clones linked to the disease showed a CD8+ phenotype. They occurred at relatively low frequencies in peripheral blood. Among TCR beta sequences, a motif of under ten highly homologous variants appeared characteristic of ankylosing spondylitis blood. Earlier authors reported some of these motif variants in reactive arthritis synovial fluid and blood.

Per the germline V gene, CDR1 is SNHLY and CDR2 is FYNNEI. The CDR3 is 16 residues long. V shed 1 base and J shed 4 bases, with 14 bases lying between them. The V gene is TRBV2, the J gene TRBJ1-5; D is perhaps TRBD1 (6 bases). This TCR came from a male donor with ankylosing spondylitis. The sample consisted of blood, either unsorted or a sorted T cell fraction (not recorded which). The CDR3 loop is CASSEDSGVGNQPQHF. In DNA, the CDR3 is TGTGCCAGCAGTGAAGATTCAGGGGTAGGGAATCAGCCCCAGCATTTT.